The clone carrying this T cell receptor beta chain has more than one count but fewer than ten. Its antigen is still unknown. V was pared by 1 base and J by 7 bases, with 10 bases of the junction left unmatched. The CDR3 contains 17 residues. Germline CDR1 reads SEHNR; CDR2 reads FQNEAQ (reference sequence). The data originate from a study of STAT3 mutations in large granular lymphocyte leukemia. Study-wide points: In about 30% of the 18 patients, new TCR clonotypes emerged after therapy. Clonal expansion was inferred from samples taken at other timepoints. At least one immunodominant TCR beta clonotype appeared in every T-cell large granular lymphocyte leukemia patient.

Approximately 40,000 productive templates were obtained per sample on average. Here immunoSEQ multiplex PCR was the method, and the copy in TCRdb shows in-frame clones only, minus some. The data show 17,000 or so clones, around four fifths seen once. Material: peripheral blood mononuclear cells. This sequence originates from a man in his forties or fifties with T-cell large granular lymphocyte leukemia. Some clones in this sample may be carry-over from other donors' samples. The chain joins TRBV7-9 to TRBJ2-1; TRBD2 aligns across 10 bases. The CDR3 DNA follows: TGTGCCAGCAGCTTAGGGGCTAGCGGGAGAGGTAGGAATGAGCAGTTCTTC. It encodes CASSLGASGRGRNEQFF.